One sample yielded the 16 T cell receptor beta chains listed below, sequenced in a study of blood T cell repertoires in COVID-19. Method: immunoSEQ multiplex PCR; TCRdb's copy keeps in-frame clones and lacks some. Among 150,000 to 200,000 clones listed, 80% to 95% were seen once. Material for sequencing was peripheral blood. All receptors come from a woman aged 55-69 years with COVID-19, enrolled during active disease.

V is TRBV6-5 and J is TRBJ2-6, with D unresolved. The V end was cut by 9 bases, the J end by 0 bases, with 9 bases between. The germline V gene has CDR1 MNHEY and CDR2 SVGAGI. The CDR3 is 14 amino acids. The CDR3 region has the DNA TGTGCCAGTAGGCCGGGCTCTGGGGCCAACGTCCTGACTTTC. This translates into CASRPGSGANVLTF.

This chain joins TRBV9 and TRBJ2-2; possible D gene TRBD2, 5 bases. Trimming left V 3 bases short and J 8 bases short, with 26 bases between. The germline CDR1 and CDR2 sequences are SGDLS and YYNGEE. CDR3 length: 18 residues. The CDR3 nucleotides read TGTGCCAGCAGCGCCCGACCCTCGGGGTTCGGGGTTATAGGGGAGCTGTTTTTT. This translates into CASSARPSGFGVIGELFF.

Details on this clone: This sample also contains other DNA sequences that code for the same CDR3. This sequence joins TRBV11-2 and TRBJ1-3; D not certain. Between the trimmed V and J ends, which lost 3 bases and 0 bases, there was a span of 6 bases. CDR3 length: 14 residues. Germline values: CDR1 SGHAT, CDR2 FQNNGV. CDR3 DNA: TGTGCCAGCAGCTTGAGTATCTCTGGAAACACCATATATTTT. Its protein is CASSLSISGNTIYF.

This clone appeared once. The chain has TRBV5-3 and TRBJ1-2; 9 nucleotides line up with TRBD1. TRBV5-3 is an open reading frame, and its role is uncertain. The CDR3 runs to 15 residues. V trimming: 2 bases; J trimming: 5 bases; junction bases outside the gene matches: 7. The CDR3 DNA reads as TGTGCCAGAAGCTTCGAAGGGACAGGGCCATATGGCTACACCTTC. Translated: CARSFEGTGPYGYTF.

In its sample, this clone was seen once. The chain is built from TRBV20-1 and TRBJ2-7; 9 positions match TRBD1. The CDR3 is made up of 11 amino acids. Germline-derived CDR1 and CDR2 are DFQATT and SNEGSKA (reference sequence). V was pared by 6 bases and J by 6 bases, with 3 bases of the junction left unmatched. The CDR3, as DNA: TGCAGTGCGGACAGGGGACTCGAGCAGTACTTC. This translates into CSADRGLEQYF.

CDR3 region: CASSYHTSGGADEQFF. The DNA of the CDR3 is TGTGCCAGCAGTTACCATACTAGCGGGGGGGCCGATGAGCAGTTCTTC. The rearrangement joins TRBV6-5 to TRBJ2-1; 13 bases fit TRBD2. The CDR3 runs to 16 residues. The trim removed 2 bases at V and 8 bases at J, leaving 6 bases unmatched. Germline CDR1 is MNHEY and CDR2 is SVGAGI.

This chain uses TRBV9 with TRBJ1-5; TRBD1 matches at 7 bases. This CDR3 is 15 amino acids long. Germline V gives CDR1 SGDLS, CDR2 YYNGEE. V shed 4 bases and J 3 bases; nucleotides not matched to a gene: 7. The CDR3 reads CASSPGGQINQPQHF. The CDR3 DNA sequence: TGTGCCAGCAGCCCCGGGGGACAGATCAATCAGCCCCAGCATTTT.

Written as DNA, the CDR3 is TGTGCCAGCAGCCAGAATAGCGGGAGCTCCTACAATGAGCAGTTCTTC. It translates to CASSQNSGSSYNEQFF. V gene TRBV3-1 (or the pseudogene TRBV3-2) combines with J gene TRBJ2-1, with 9 bases that match TRBD2. Trimming removed 3 bases from V and 0 bases from J; junction bases left unmatched: 3. The CDR3 is made up of 16 amino acids. The germline CDR1 and CDR2 sequences are LGHDT and YNNKEL (reference sequence).

CDR3 coding DNA: TGTGCCAGCAGCTTAGCAGGGGCGGGGAGCAGCACTGAAGCTTTCTTT. Encoded protein: CASSLAGAGSSTEAFF. V gene TRBV7-9 combines with J gene TRBJ1-1; possibly TRBD1 for D (5 bases). Looked up from germline, CDR1 is SEHNR and CDR2 is FQNEAQ (reference sequence). V was trimmed by 0 bases and J by 4 bases, leaving 15 bases between them. There are 16 residues in the CDR3.

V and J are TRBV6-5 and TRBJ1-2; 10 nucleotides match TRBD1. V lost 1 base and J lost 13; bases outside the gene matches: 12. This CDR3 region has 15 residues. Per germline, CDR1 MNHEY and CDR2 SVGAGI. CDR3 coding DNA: TGTGCCAGCAGTTACTTACCGAGACAGGGGGCGGGAGGCACCTTC. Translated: CASSYLPRQGAGGTF.

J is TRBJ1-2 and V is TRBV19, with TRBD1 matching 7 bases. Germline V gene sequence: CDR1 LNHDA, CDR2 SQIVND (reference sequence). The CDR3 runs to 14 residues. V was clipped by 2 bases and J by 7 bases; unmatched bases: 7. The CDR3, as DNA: TGTGCCAGTAGTATAAAGACAGGGACCACTGGCTACACCTTC. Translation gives CASSIKTGTTGYTF.

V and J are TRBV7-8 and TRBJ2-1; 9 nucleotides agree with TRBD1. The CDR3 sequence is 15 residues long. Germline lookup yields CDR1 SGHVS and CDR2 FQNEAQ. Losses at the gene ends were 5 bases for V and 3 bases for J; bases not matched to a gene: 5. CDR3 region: CASSRRDRDYNEQFF. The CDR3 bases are TGTGCCAGCAGCCGACGGGACAGGGACTACAATGAGCAGTTCTTC. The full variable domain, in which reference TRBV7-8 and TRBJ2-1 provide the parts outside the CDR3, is GAGVSQSPRYKVAKRGQDVALRCDPISGHVSLFWYQQALGQGPEFLTYFQNEAQLDKSGLPSDRFFAERPEGSVSTLKIQRTQQEDSAVYLCASSRRDRDYNEQFFGPGTRLTVL.

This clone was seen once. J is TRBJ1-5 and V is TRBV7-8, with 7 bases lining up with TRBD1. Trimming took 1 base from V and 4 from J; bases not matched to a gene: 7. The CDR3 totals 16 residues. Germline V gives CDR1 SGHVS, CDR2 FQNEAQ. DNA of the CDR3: TGTGCCAGCAGCTTAGACTATTGGGACAGTAATCAGCCCCAGCATTTT. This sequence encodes CASSLDYWDSNQPQHF.

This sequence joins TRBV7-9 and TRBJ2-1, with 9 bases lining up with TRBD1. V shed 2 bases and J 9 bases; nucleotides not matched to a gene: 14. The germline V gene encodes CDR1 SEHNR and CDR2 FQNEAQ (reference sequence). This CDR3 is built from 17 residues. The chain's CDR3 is CASSLRDRAYIGGEQFF. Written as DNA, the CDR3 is TGTGCCAGCAGCTTACGGGACAGGGCGTACATCGGAGGTGAGCAGTTCTTC.

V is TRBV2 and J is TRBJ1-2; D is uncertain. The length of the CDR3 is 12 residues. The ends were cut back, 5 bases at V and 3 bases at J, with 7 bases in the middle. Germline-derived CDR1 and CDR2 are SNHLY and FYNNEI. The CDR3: CASSPDYYGYTF. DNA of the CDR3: TGTGCCAGCAGTCCTGACTACTATGGCTACACCTTC.

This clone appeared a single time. The CDR3 DNA sequence: TGTGCCACCATCCCCAACCGGGGATCAGATACGCAGTATTTT. This encodes CATIPNRGSDTQYF. The chain uses TRBV15 and TRBJ2-3, with a possible D match to TRBD2 (5 bases). Trimming took off 7 bases at V and 4 bases at J, with 15 bases between the two ends. The germline V gene encodes CDR1 LNHNV and CDR2 YYDKDF (reference sequence). This CDR3 contains 14 residues.